One sample yielded the 9 T cell receptor beta chains listed below, sequenced in a study of control samples from healthy donors and cancer patients. The repertoire was sequenced with immunoSEQ multiplex PCR; TCRdb's copy has only in-frame clones and lacks some. The table includes 50,000 to 65,000 clones, approximately 90% detected once. The sequenced material came from PBMCs. Source of these receptors: a man younger than 45 with colorectal cancer.

The chain links TRBV5-4 to TRBJ2-4, with D hard to call. V was trimmed by 3 bases and J by 8 bases, leaving 9 bases between them. The germline CDR1 and CDR2 sequences are SGHNT and YYREEE (reference sequence). The CDR3 runs to 12 residues. CDR3 sequence (DNA): TGTGCCAGCAGCTCTTCCGCGGACATTCAGTACTTC. This codes for CASSSSADIQYF. The whole variable domain, filled in from reference TRBV5-4 and TRBJ2-4, reads ETGVTQSPTHLIKTRGQQVTLRCSSQSGHNTVSWYQQALGQGPQFIFQYYREEENGRGNFPPRFSGLQFPNYSSELNVNALELDDSALYLCASSSSADIQYFGAGTRLSVL.

This chain links TRBV6-5 with TRBJ2-7; TRBD1 is a possible D gene (6 bases). This CDR3 has 15 amino acids. Germline V CDR1 and CDR2: MNHEY, SVGAGI. V lost 9 bases and J lost 3, with 21 bases in between. CDR3 sequence (DNA): TGTGCCAGATTGTTCTTAGGGGGTTCCGGCTACGAGCAGTACTTC. Translation gives CARLFLGGSGYEQYF.

The chain has TRBV4-3 and TRBJ1-1; D is perhaps TRBD1 (5 bases). This CDR3 has 13 residues. Trimming removed 6 bases at V and 4 bases at J, with 12 bases between. Germline values: CDR1 LGHNA, CDR2 YSLEER. CDR3 nucleotides: TGCGCCAGCAGAAACCTTGGGGGCACTGAAGCTTTCTTT. Translation: CASRNLGGTEAFF.

The CDR3 sequence: CASSPGESEAFF. The CDR3 coding sequence is TGTGCCAGCAGCCCCGGGGAGTCTGAAGCTTTCTTT. This chain uses TRBV3-1 (or the pseudogene TRBV3-2) with TRBJ1-1; no reliable D call. Trimming took 4 bases from V and 6 from J, leaving 9 bases between them. Germline lookup yields CDR1 LGHDT and CDR2 YNNKEL (reference sequence). The CDR3 spans 12 residues.

The chain joins TRBV5-8 to TRBJ1-5; D remains ambiguous. The CDR3 is 15 residues long. Trimming left V 3 bases short and J 6 bases short, with 16 bases between. Germline-derived CDR1 and CDR2 are SGHTS and YDEGEE. CDR3: CASSSGVRGGQPQHF. CDR3 coding DNA: TGTGCCAGCAGCTCGGGCGTCCGGGGAGGTCAGCCCCAGCATTTT.

J is TRBJ2-3 and V is TRBV4-3; 7 bases map to TRBD1. Trimming cost V 5 bases and J 1 base; bases outside gene matches: 6. This CDR3 has 15 amino acids. CDR1 and CDR2 (germline): LGHNA, YSLEER. CDR3 sequence (DNA): TGCGCCAGCAGCGACAGGGCAGTTGGCACAGATACGCAGTATTTT. Translating it yields CASSDRAVGTDTQYF.

The genes are TRBV19 and TRBJ2-5; D might be TRBD1 or TRBD2, each matching 8 bases. Germline V gives CDR1 LNHDA, CDR2 SQIVND (reference sequence). The CDR3 length is 18 residues. Between the trimmed V and J ends, which lost 5 bases and 5 bases, there was a span of 27 bases. The CDR3 nucleotides read TGTGCCAGTAGTTTTGGACAGGGCGCTAGCGGGTCCCTGGAGACCCAGTACTTC. This gives the protein CASSFGQGASGSLETQYF.

Details on this clone: Distinct nucleotide sequences in the sample also encode this CDR3. V and J are TRBV7-2 and TRBJ1-2; D is ambiguous. CDR1 is SGHTA and CDR2 is FQGNSA in the germline V gene. Trimming removed 3 bases from V and 2 bases from J, with 10 bases in between. The CDR3 sequence is 14 residues long. CDR3 region: CASSLDGFNYGYTF. The CDR3 region has the DNA TGTGCCAGCAGCTTGGACGGATTCAACTATGGCTACACCTTC.

The CDR3 DNA reads as TGCAGTGCTAGTCCAACAGGGACCTACGAGCAGTACTTC. It yields the protein CSASPTGTYEQYF. The J gene is TRBJ2-7, the V gene TRBV20-1; D is perhaps TRBD1 (6 bases). The V and J ends lost 3 bases and 2 bases respectively, with 11 bases between them. The CDR3 runs 13 residues. Germline CDR1 DFQATT, CDR2 SNEGSKA (reference sequence).